Listed here are 18 T cell receptor beta chains from one sample, sequenced in a study of shared clonotypes between healthy human individuals. Assay used: immunoSEQ multiplex PCR; TCRdb lists only in-frame clones, some missing. The sample gives about 1.1 million clones, around three quarters of which show up once; 0.89% is in the top ten. The material sequenced was memory CD4+ T cells from PBMCs. Indicated subset: CD45RA-negative fraction. Receptor source: a man aged 18-30 years in good health. Some clones in this sample may be carry-over from other donors' samples.

The chain uses TRBV28 and TRBJ1-4; D gene unclear. The CDR3 has 15 amino acids. The V end lost 5 bases, the J end lost 1 base, and 11 bases lay between the germline ends. Per germline, CDR1 MDHEN and CDR2 SYDVKM. The CDR3 DNA reads TGTGCCAGCAGTACCCCGCGAGGAACTAATGAAAAACTGTTTTTT. Translating it yields CASSTPRGTNEKLFF.

V is TRBV7-2 and J is TRBJ2-3, with D maybe TRBD2 (7 bases). The germline V gene has CDR1 SGHTA and CDR2 FQGNSA. The CDR3 is 15 residues long. Trimming stripped 3 bases from V and 2 bases from J, with 12 bases between. CDR3 DNA: TGTGCCAGCAGCTTTGCAGCGGGACACACAGATACGCAGTATTTT. Residues: CASSFAAGHTDTQYF.

This chain uses TRBV5-4 with TRBJ2-1; D remains unclear. CDR3 length equals 13 residues. The germline gives CDR1 SGHNT, CDR2 YYREEE (reference sequence). V dropped 4 bases and J dropped 8 bases, with 13 bases sitting between them. DNA of the CDR3: TGTGCCAGCAGCCGGGCCGGCCTGGATGAGCAGTTCTTC. This translates into CASSRAGLDEQFF.

This chain links TRBV6-5 with TRBJ2-7; perhaps TRBD2 as D (6 bases). This CDR3 spans 14 amino acids. CDR1 and CDR2 (germline): MNHEY, SVGAGI. V shed 6 bases and J shed 3 bases, with 15 bases lying between them. The CDR3 sequence is CASRPTSGGYEQYF. The CDR3 DNA reads as TGTGCCAGCAGACCGACTAGTGGAGGCTACGAGCAGTACTTC.

J is TRBJ2-3 and V is TRBV9; D is unclear. CDR1 and CDR2 from the germline V gene are SGDLS and YYNGEE. The CDR3 has 15 amino acids. Deletions cut 0 bases from V and 6 bases from J, with 14 bases between. CDR3 nucleotides: TGTGCCAGCAGCGTAGGAGCTCGGGCAGGTGATACGCAGTATTTT. Protein: CASSVGARAGDTQYF.

Points on this clone: A read error may account for a junction end that differs from germline. The chain carries TRBV6-1 and TRBJ2-7, with 9 bases fitting TRBD1. The CDR3 has 17 amino acids. The germline CDR1 and CDR2 sequences are MNHNS and SASEGT. This CDR3 is CAISESLPGQGSYEQYF. CDR3 in DNA: TGTGCCATCAGTGAGTCGCTACCGGGACAGGGTTCCTACGAGCAGTACTTC.

The gene calls are TRBV2 and TRBJ1-4; D gene uncertain. Per the germline V gene, CDR1 is SNHLY and CDR2 is FYNNEI. Trimming removed 7 bases at V and 0 bases at J, with 6 bases between. The CDR3 length is 13 residues. CDR3 bases: TGTGCCAGCATCCGCTCAACTAATGAAAAACTGTTTTTT. The encoded protein is CASIRSTNEKLFF.

CDR3: CASSFAVSEQYF. Here the CDR3 DNA reads TGTGCCAGCAGTTTTGCGGTCAGCGAGCAGTACTTC. The chain employs TRBV28 and TRBJ2-7; no definite D call. Germline CDR1 is MDHEN and CDR2 is SYDVKM. V was pared by 3 bases and J by 6 bases, with 9 bases between. The CDR3 totals 12 residues.

A few counts support this clone. The rearrangement uses TRBV25-1 and TRBJ1-4; 7 nucleotides line up with TRBD1. Trimming took 1 base from V and 10 from J; bases not matched to a gene: 6. The CDR3 consists of 14 residues. Germline V CDR1 and CDR2: MGHDK, SYGVNS. The CDR3: CASSESGGWAKLFF. CDR3 nucleotides: TGTGCCAGCAGTGAATCAGGGGGGTGGGCAAAACTGTTTTTT. The full variable domain, with the rest looked up from reference TRBV25-1 and TRBJ1-4, is EADIYQTPRYLVIGTGKKITLECSQTMGHDKMYWYQQDPGMELHLIHYSYGVNSTEKGDLSSESTVSRIRTEHFPLTLESARPSHTSQYLCASSESGGWAKLFFGSGTQLSVL.

The DNA for the CDR3 is TGTGCCAGCAGCTTAGCGGCGGACACTGAAGCTTTCTTT. Protein product: CASSLAADTEAFF. The rearrangement uses TRBV7-3 and TRBJ1-1; D unresolved. The CDR3 extends over 13 amino acids. Germline CDR1 SGHTA, CDR2 FQGTGA. Trimming removed 2 bases at V and 3 bases at J, with 7 bases between.

The chain recombines TRBV7-9 with TRBJ2-3; D is unresolved. The length of the CDR3 is 14 residues. With 1 base removed from V and 0 bases from J, the gap between germline ends came to 5 bases. Per germline, CDR1 SEHNR and CDR2 FQNEAQ (reference sequence). CDR3 sequence (DNA): TGTGCCAGCAGCTTAGATTACAGCACAGATACGCAGTATTTT. The encoded protein is CASSLDYSTDTQYF.

With regard to this clone: With only one base between it and a far larger clone, this is likely a read error. The sample has other DNA sequences that encode this CDR3 too. This chain links TRBV28 with TRBJ2-1, with D tentatively TRBD2 (5 bases). CDR3 length: 16 residues. Between the trimmed V and J ends, which lost 4 bases and 1 base, there was a span of 14 bases. Germline V gene data show CDR1 as MDHEN and CDR2 as SYDVKM. CDR3 nucleotide sequence: TGTGCCAGCAGTTACCCCCACGGAGGTTCCTACAATGAGCAGTTCTTC. As protein: CASSYPHGGSYNEQFF. Full variable domain (missing parts from reference TRBV28 and TRBJ2-1): DVKVTQSSRYLVKRTGEKVFLECVQDMDHENMFWYRQDPGLGLRLIYFSYDVKMKEKGDIPEGYSVSREKKERFSLILESASTNQTSMYLCASSYPHGGSYNEQFFGPGTRLTVL.

Comment on this clone: Within the sample, other DNA sequences also encode this same CDR3. The chain carries TRBV9 and TRBJ2-7, with 7 bases that match TRBD1. Germline V gene lookup returns CDR1 SGDLS and CDR2 YYNGEE. V trimming: 3 bases; J trimming: 6 bases; junction bases outside the gene matches: 6. The CDR3 has 13 amino acids. Here the CDR3 DNA reads TGTGCCAGCAGCGCCCGCTACAGGGGCGAGCAGTACTTC. Amino acids: CASSARYRGEQYF.

The CDR3 coding sequence is TGTGCCAGCAGCCGAAGAACCAGGGTGTACGAGACCCAGTACTTC. Its translation is CASSRRTRVYETQYF. The chain joins TRBV6-5 to TRBJ2-5, with D perhaps matching TRBD1 (5 bases). The length of the CDR3 is 15 residues. CDR1 is MNHEY, CDR2 SVGAGI, per germline. V dropped 6 bases and J dropped 5 bases, with 19 bases sitting between them.

In nucleotides, the CDR3 is TGCGCCAGCAGCCAAGGCTATCTCTCTGGAAACACCATATATTTT. Translated: CASSQGYLSGNTIYF. The rearrangement joins TRBV4-3 to TRBJ1-3, with D unclear. The CDR3 extends over 15 amino acids. V lost 1 base and J lost 0, with 7 bases in between. Looked up from germline, CDR1 is LGHNA and CDR2 is YSLEER.

This clone was seen only a few times. This rearrangement joins TRBV6-5 to TRBJ2-7; 7 nucleotides agree with TRBD1. Trimming at V came to 6 bases and at J to 3 bases, leaving 5 bases not matched to a gene. This CDR3 has 13 residues. Germline V lookup: CDR1 MNHEY, CDR2 SVGAGI. CDR3 loop: CASSQQGRYEQYF. In DNA form, the CDR3 reads TGTGCCAGCAGCCAACAGGGGCGCTACGAGCAGTACTTC.

V and J are TRBV5-1 and TRBJ2-3, with TRBD1 identical over 8 bases. Germline V gene lookup returns CDR1 SGHRS and CDR2 YFSETQ. The ends lost 2 bases at V and 2 bases at J; junction bases unmatched: 4. This CDR3 has 15 amino acids. For the CDR3, the DNA is TGCGCCAGCAGCTTTGGGGGACAGGCCACAGATACGCAGTATTTT. Protein sequence: CASSFGGQATDTQYF.

The J gene is TRBJ2-5, the V gene TRBV30; D may correspond to TRBD1 or TRBD2 (6 bases each). Germline CDR1 is GTSNPN and CDR2 is SVGIG (reference sequence). The V end lost 2 bases, the J end lost 4 bases, and 14 bases lay between the germline ends. This CDR3 is 14 amino acids long. The CDR3 here is CAWSRRRGVETQYF. The CDR3 DNA is TGTGCCTGGAGTAGGCGGAGGGGGGTAGAGACCCAGTACTTC.